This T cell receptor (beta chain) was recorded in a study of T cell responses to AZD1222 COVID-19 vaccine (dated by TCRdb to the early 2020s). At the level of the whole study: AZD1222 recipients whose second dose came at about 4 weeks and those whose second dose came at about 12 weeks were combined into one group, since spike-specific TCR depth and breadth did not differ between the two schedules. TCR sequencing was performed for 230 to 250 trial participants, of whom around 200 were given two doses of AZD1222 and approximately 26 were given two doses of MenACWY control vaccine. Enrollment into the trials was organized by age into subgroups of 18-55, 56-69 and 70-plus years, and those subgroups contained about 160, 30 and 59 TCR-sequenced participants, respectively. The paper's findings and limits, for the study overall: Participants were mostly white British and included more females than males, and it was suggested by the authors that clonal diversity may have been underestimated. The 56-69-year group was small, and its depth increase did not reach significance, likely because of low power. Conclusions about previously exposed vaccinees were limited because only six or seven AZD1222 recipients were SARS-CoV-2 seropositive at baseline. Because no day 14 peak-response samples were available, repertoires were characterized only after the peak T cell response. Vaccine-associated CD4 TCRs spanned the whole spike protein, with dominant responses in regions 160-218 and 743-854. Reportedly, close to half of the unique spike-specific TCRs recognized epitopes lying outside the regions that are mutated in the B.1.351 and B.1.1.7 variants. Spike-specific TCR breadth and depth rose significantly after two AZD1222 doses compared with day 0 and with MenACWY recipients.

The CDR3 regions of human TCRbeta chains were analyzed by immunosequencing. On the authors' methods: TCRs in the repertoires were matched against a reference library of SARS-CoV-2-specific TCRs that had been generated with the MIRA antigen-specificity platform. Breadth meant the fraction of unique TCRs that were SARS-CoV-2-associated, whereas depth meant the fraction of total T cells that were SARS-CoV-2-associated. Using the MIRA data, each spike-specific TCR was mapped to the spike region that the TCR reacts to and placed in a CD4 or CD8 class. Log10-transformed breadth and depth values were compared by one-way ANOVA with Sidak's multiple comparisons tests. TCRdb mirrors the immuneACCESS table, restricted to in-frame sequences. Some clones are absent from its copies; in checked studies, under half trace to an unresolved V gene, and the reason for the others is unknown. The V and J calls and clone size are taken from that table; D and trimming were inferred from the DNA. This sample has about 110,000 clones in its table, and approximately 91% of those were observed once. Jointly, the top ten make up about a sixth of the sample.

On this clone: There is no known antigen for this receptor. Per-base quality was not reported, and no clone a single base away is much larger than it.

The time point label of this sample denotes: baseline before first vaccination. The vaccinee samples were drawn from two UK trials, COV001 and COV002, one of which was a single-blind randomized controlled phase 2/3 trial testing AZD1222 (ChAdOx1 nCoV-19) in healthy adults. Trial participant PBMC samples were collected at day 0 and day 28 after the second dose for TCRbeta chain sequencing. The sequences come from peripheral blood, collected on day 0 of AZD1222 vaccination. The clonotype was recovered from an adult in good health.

CDR3 region: CASKGDINQPQHF. The nucleotide sequence is given as TGTGCCTCAAAGGGGGACATCAATCAGCCCCAGCATTTT. This sequence uses TRBV2 and TRBJ1-5; D gene: possibly TRBD1, on 6 matching bases. From the cysteine up to the phenylalanine, the CDR3 has a length of 13 residues. Kept here is only the CDR3 DNA, which spans 39 bases and is read in frame from base 1. V loses 11 bases, J loses 3 bases, and the germline ends lie 14 bases apart. CDR1 and CDR2 (SNHLY, FYNNEI) derive from the germline V gene. Full variable domain (CDR3 extended with the reference TRBV2 and TRBJ1-5 proteins): EPEVTQTPSHQVTQMGQEVILRCVPISNHLYFYWYRQILGQKVEFLVSFYNNEISEKSEIFDDQFSVERPDGSNFTLKIRSTKLEDSAMYFCASKGDINQPQHFGDGTRLSIL.